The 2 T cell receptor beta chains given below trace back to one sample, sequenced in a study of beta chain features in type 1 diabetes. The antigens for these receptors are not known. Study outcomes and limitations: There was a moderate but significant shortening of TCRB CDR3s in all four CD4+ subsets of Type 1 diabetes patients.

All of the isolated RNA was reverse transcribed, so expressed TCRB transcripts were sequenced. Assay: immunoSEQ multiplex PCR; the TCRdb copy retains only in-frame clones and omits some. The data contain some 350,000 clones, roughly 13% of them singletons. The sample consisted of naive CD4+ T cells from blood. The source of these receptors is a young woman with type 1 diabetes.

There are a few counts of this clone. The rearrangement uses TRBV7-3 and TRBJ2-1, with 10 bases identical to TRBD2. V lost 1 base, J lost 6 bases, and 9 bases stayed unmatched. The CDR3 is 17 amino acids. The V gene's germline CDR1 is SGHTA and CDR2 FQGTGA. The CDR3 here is CASSLNRPSGSSNEQFF. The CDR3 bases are TGTGCCAGCAGCTTAAATCGTCCTAGCGGGAGCAGCAATGAGCAGTTCTTC. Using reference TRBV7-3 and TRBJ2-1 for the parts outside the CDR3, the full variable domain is GAGVSQTPSNKVTEKGKYVELRCDPISGHTALYWYRQSLGQGPEFLIYFQGTGAADDSGLPNDRFFAVRPEGSVSTLKIQRTERGDSAVYLCASSLNRPSGSSNEQFFGPGTRLTVL.

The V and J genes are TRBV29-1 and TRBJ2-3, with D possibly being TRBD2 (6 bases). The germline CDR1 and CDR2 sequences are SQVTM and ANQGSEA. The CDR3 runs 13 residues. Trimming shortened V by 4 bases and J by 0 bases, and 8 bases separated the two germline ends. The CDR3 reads CSVGGDSTDTQYF. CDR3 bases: TGCAGCGTTGGGGGGGACAGCACAGATACGCAGTATTTT.